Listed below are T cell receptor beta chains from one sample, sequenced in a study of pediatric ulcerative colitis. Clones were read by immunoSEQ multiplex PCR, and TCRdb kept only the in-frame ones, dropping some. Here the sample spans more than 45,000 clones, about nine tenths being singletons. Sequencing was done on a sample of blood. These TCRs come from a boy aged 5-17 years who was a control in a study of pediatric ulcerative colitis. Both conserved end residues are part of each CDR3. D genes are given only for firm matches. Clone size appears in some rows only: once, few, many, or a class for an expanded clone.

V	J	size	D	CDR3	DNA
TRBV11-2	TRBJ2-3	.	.	CASSLEPETSTDTQYF	TGTGCCAGCAGCTTAGAACCGGAAACTAGCACAGATACGCAGTATTTT
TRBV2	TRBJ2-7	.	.	CASSASEVEQYF	TGTGCCAGCAGTGCATCGGAGGTAGAGCAGTACTTC
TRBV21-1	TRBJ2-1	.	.	CASSSPRASGGAYNEQFF	TGTGCCAGCAGCTCCCCCCGGGCTAGCGGGGGGGCCTACAATGAGCAGTTCTTC
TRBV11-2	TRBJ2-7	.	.	CASEDLKGYHEQYF	TGTGCCAGCGAAGACCTGAAGGGGTACCACGAGCAGTACTTC
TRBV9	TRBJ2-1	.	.	CASSVPARAGNEQFF	TGTGCCAGCAGCGTACCCGCCCGGGCCGGAAATGAGCAGTTCTTC
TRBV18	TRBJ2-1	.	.	CASSPPLSYNEQFF	TGTGCCAGCTCACCACCCCTCTCCTACAATGAGCAGTTCTTC
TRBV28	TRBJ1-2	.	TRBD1	CASSLRTLGTGANYGYTF	TGTGCCAGCAGTTTACGCACACTGGGGACAGGGGCCAACTATGGCTACACCTTC
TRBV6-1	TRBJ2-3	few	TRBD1	CATGTGGTDTQYF	TGTGCCACCGGGACAGGGGGCACAGATACGCAGTATTTT
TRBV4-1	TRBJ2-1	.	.	CASRQWVGRNEQFF	TGCGCCAGCAGGCAATGGGTAGGAAGGAATGAGCAGTTCTTC
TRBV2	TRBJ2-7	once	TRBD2	CASRAGTSVSYEQYF	TGTGCCAGCAGGGCAGGGACTAGCGTTTCCTACGAGCAGTACTTC
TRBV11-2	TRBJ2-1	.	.	CASSLSRGSSYNEQFF	TGTGCCAGCAGCTTATCGCGGGGCAGCTCCTACAATGAGCAGTTCTTC
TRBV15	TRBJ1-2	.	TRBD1	CATSRGGQIYGYTF	TGTGCCACCAGCAGAGGGGGACAGATTTATGGCTACACCTTC
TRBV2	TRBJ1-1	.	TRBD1	CASRRTGTGKNTEAFF	TGTGCCAGCAGAAGAACCGGGACAGGGAAAAACACTGAAGCTTTCTTT
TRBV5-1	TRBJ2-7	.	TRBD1	CASRRTGGDEQYF	TGCGCCAGCAGACGGACAGGGGGCGACGAGCAGTACTTC
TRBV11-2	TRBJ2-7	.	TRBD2	CASSRGTSGRGSSYEQYF	TGTGCCAGCAGCCGGGGGACTAGCGGGAGGGGGAGCTCCTACGAGCAGTACTTC
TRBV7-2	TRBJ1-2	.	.	CANNEGDNYGYTF	TGTGCCAACAACGAGGGCGACAACTATGGCTACACCTTC
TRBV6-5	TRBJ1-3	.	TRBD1	CASGDSPGNTIYF	TGTGCCAGCGGGGACAGTCCGGGAAACACCATATATTTT
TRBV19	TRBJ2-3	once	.	CASSMGARTDTQYF	TGTGCCAGTAGTATGGGGGCCCGCACAGATACGCAGTATTTT
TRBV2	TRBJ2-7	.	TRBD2	CASSWTSGSYEQYF	TGTGCCAGCAGTTGGACTAGCGGGTCTTACGAGCAGTACTTC
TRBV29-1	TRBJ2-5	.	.	CSVEAPGETQYF	TGCAGCGTTGAAGCACCTGGGGAGACCCAGTACTTC
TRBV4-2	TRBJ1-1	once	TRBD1	CASSKTGILDTEAFF	TGTGCCAGCAGCAAGACAGGGATTTTGGACACTGAAGCTTTCTTT
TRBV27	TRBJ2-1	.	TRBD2	CASSLLNPTSGSAPQDEQFF	TGTGCCAGCAGTTTATTGAACCCGACTAGCGGGAGTGCCCCTCAGGATGAGCAGTTCTTC
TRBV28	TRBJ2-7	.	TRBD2	CASSDSGTSDEQYF	TGTGCCAGCAGCGACTCCGGGACTAGCGACGAGCAGTACTTC
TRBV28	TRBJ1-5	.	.	CASSTSSNQPQHF	TGTGCCAGCAGTACCTCAAGCAATCAGCCCCAGCATTTT
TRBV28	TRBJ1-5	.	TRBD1	CASSPTGQANNQPQHF	TGTGCCAGCAGTCCAACGGGACAGGCCAACAATCAGCCCCAGCATTTT
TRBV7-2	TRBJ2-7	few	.	CASSFQGSISEQYF	TGTGCCAGCAGCTTTCAGGGGTCAATAAGCGAGCAGTACTTC
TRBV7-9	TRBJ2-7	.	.	CASSLAGGSYEQYF	TGTGCCAGCAGCTTAGCGGGGGGCTCCTACGAGCAGTACTTC
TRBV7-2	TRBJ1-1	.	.	CASSLAGNTEAFF	TGTGCCAGCAGCTTAGCTGGGAACACTGAAGCTTTCTTT
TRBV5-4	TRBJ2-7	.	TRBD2	CASSPTSGSTLEQYF	TGTGCCAGCAGCCCTACTAGCGGGAGTACCCTCGAGCAGTACTTC
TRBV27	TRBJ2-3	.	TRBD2	CASRPSGSPRGDTQYF	TGTGCCAGCAGGCCTAGCGGGAGCCCTCGGGGAGATACGCAGTATTTT
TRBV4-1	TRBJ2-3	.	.	CASSQVGTGVADTQYF	TGCGCCAGCAGCCAAGTAGGAACGGGAGTAGCAGATACGCAGTATTTT
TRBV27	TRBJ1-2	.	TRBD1	CASSTGTGKVWDGYTF	TGTGCCAGCAGTACCGGGACAGGGAAGGTTTGGGATGGCTACACCTTC
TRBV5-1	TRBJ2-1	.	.	CASSGLGTYNEQFF	TGCGCCAGCAGCGGCCTAGGTACTTACAATGAGCAGTTCTTC
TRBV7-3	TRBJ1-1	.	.	CASSSVDSGATEAFF	TGTGCCAGCAGTTCCGTGGACAGTGGCGCCACTGAAGCTTTCTTT
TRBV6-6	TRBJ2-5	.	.	CASRHALQGEETQYF	TGTGCCAGCAGACACGCACTACAGGGAGAAGAGACCCAGTACTTC
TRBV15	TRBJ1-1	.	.	CATSRVRQGNTYAFF	TGTGCCACCAGCAGAGTTCGGCAGGGGAATACGTATGCTTTCTTT
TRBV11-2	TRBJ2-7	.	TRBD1	CASSLDRVGNEQYF	TGTGCCAGCAGCCTTGACAGGGTTGGTAACGAGCAGTACTTC
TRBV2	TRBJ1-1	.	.	CASSERATLMNTEAFF	TGTGCCAGCAGTGAGCGGGCGACCCTAATGAACACTGAAGCTTTCTTT
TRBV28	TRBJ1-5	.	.	CASSPHGINQPQHF	TGTGCCAGCAGTCCTCACGGCATAAATCAGCCCCAGCATTTT
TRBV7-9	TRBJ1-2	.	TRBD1	CASNPQGAVGYTF	TGTGCCAGCAACCCACAGGGGGCGGTCGGCTACACCTTC
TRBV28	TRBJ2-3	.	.	CASSLSAWGVDTQYF	TGTGCCAGCAGTCTTTCTGCGTGGGGGGTGGATACGCAGTATTTT
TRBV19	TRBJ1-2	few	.	CASTSVRDPITGYGYTF	TGTGCCAGTACCTCCGTAAGGGACCCGATCACTGGCTATGGCTACACCTTC
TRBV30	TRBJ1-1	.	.	CAWSVGTEAFF	TGTGCCTGGAGTGTAGGAACTGAAGCTTTCTTT
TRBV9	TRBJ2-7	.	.	CASSQTSGVGYEQYF	TGTGCCAGCAGCCAGACCTCAGGGGTCGGGTACGAGCAGTACTTC
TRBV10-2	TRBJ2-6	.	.	CASSEFRRAGSSGANVLTF	TGCGCCAGCAGTGAGTTCAGGAGGGCAGGTAGCTCTGGGGCCAACGTCCTGACTTTC
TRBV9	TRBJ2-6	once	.	CASSVTSGANVLTF	TGTGCCAGCAGCGTAACCTCTGGGGCCAACGTCCTGACTTTC
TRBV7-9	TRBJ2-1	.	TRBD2	CASSSTSGPLAYNEQFF	TGTGCCAGCAGCTCGACTAGCGGTCCCTTAGCCTACAATGAGCAGTTCTTC
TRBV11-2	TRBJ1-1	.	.	CASSLVGVYISDTEAFF	TGTGCCAGCAGCTTAGTCGGGGTGTACATCAGTGACACTGAAGCTTTCTTT
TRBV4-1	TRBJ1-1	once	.	CASSHFPTGNTEAFF	TGCGCCAGCAGCCATTTTCCAACAGGGAACACTGAAGCTTTCTTT
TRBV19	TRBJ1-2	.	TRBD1	CASSITGDYGYTF	TGTGCCAGTAGTATAACAGGGGACTATGGCTACACCTTC
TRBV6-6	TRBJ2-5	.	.	CASSQGTPQTQYF	TGTGCCAGCAGTCAGGGGACCCCCCAGACCCAGTACTTC